These T cell receptor beta chains were read from a single sample in a study of blood T cell repertoires in COVID-19. Clones were read by immunoSEQ multiplex PCR, and TCRdb kept only the in-frame ones, dropping some. This sample has some 260,000 clones, with around 90% found just once. The sequenced sample was peripheral blood. The receptor set was obtained from a woman between 40 and 50 years old who had recovered from COVID-19. The CDR3 runs from the conserved cysteine through the conserved F or W. The order of the fields is clone size, J gene, D gene, V gene, CDR3 DNA, CDR3 protein. The D gene is left open where the match is weak. Part of the rows lack a size; the others show once, few, many or a class for expanded clones.

>-|TRBJ1-3|TRBD1|TRBV6-5
TGTGCCAGCAGGGGTACAGGGGGCGGAAACACCATATATTTT
CASRGTGGGNTIYF
>-|TRBJ2-2|-|TRBV6-5
TGTGCCAGCAGCCGCCGGGCGGGCGGAACCGGGGAGCTGTTTTTT
CASSRRAGGTGELFF
>-|TRBJ1-1|-|TRBV29-1
TGCAGCGGAACGACACTTGAAGCTTTCTTT
CSGTTLEAFF
>-|TRBJ2-3|TRBD2|TRBV30
TGTGCCTGGAGTGTACCCGGGAGGGGGGCAGATACGCAGTATTTT
CAWSVPGRGADTQYF
>-|TRBJ2-1|TRBD2|TRBV6-5
TGTGCCAGCAGGACTAGCGTGGGCAATGAGCAGTTCTTC
CASRTSVGNEQFF
>few|TRBJ2-7|TRBD2|TRBV7-2
TGTGCCAGCAGCCGCGGGGGGACCCCCTACGAGCAGTACTTC
CASSRGGTPYEQYF
>-|TRBJ1-2|-|TRBV6-1
TGTGCCAGCAGTGAACCCGGAAAGGCGGACTATGGCTACACCTTC
CASSEPGKADYGYTF
>-|TRBJ1-2|-|TRBV7-9
TGTGCCAGCAGCCCCGACCCGGGAGGCTACACCTTC
CASSPDPGGYTF
>once|TRBJ1-5|TRBD1|TRBV30
TGTGCCTGGAGTACAGGGGTGGGCAATCAGCCCCAGCATTTT
CAWSTGVGNQPQHF
>-|TRBJ2-3|-|TRBV29-1
TGCAGCGTTCAGGGCAGTAGCACAGATACGCAGTATTTT
CSVQGSSTDTQYF
>-|TRBJ2-1|TRBD2|TRBV5-1
TGCGCCAGCGGGACTAGCGGGGTCCCTACCTATGAGCAGTTCTTC
CASGTSGVPTYEQFF
>-|TRBJ1-1|-|TRBV7-3
TGTGCCAGCAGCCCGGACAGCAGGGGCACTGAAGCTTTCTTT
CASSPDSRGTEAFF
>-|TRBJ2-2|-|TRBV11-3
TGTGCCAGCAGCTTTTCGGGGAACACCGGGGAGCTGTTTTTT
CASSFSGNTGELFF
>-|TRBJ1-2|-|TRBV18
TGTGCCAGCTCCACGGGTCAGGGCTATGGCTACACCTTC
CASSTGQGYGYTF
>-|TRBJ2-1|-|TRBV11-1
TGTGCCAGCAGCCCTACCCCCGACAGGACCTACAATGAGCAGTTCTTC
CASSPTPDRTYNEQFF
>once|TRBJ1-5|-|TRBV7-2
TGTGCCAGCAGCTTATTGTGGCGCAATCAGCCCCAGCATTTT
CASSLLWRNQPQHF
>-|TRBJ2-3|TRBD2|TRBV30
TGTGCCTGGAGTGTAGACGGCGGGAGGATGGCAGATACGCAGTATTTT
CAWSVDGGRMADTQYF
>once|TRBJ1-1|TRBD1|TRBV9
TGTGCCAGCAGCCCCCGATGGGGACAGGGGGTCGCTGAAGCTTTCTTT
CASSPRWGQGVAEAFF
>-|TRBJ2-2|TRBD1|TRBV6-6
TGTGCCAGCAGCCAAACAGGGGACACCGGGGAGCTGTTTTTT
CASSQTGDTGELFF
>-|TRBJ2-1|TRBD2|TRBV27
TGTGCCAGCAGTTTGAGGTCTAGCGGGAGTCCTGAGCAGTTCTTC
CASSLRSSGSPEQFF
>-|TRBJ1-3|-|TRBV19
TGTGCCAGTAGTGAGGCGCTTCACCTCTCTGGAAACACCATATATTTT
CASSEALHLSGNTIYF
>-|TRBJ2-2|-|TRBV7-2
TGTGCCAGCAGCCACTCACGTGCCACCGGGGAGCTGTTTTTT
CASSHSRATGELFF
>-|TRBJ1-5|TRBD1|TRBV19
TGTGCCGTAGGGGGCACGGGCAATCAGCCCCAGCATTTT
CAVGGTGNQPQHF
>-|TRBJ1-3|-|TRBV18
TGTGCCAGCTCACCACTACCGGGGGGGTCCGGAAACACCATATATTTT
CASSPLPGGSGNTIYF
>-|TRBJ2-2|-|TRBV6-6
TGTGCCAGCAGTTACGGGCGACAGGCGGACACCGGGGAGCTGTTTTTT
CASSYGRQADTGELFF
>-|TRBJ2-1|-|TRBV30
TGTGCCTGGAGCCTGGAGAGTAGGCCCAACAATGAGCAGTTCTTC
CAWSLESRPNNEQFF
>-|TRBJ2-5|TRBD2|TRBV3-1/TRBV3-2
TGTGCCAGCAGCCAAGGGGGGGGTACCCAGTACTTC
CASSQGGGTQYF
>-|TRBJ2-2|TRBD2|TRBV19
TGTGCCAGTAGTCCTGGACTAGCGGGGTACACCGGGGAGCTGTTTTTT
CASSPGLAGYTGELFF
>-|TRBJ2-1|-|TRBV30
TGTGCCTGGAGTGTTGTAAATGAGCAGTTCTTC
CAWSVVNEQFF
>-|TRBJ2-7|-|TRBV7-8
TGTGCCAGCAGTCCAGGTGGCGGGCGCTCCTACGAGCAGTACTTC
CASSPGGGRSYEQYF
>-|TRBJ2-5|TRBD2|TRBV9
TGTGCCAGCAGCGCCCTGCCGCTAGCGGGAGGAGGAGAGACCCAGTACTTC
CASSALPLAGGGETQYF
>-|TRBJ2-6|-|TRBV18
TGTGCCAGCTCACCAGGGGGCATCGTAATCTCTGGGGCCAACGTCCTGACTTTC
CASSPGGIVISGANVLTF
>-|TRBJ1-6|-|TRBV5-1
TGCGCCAGCAGCTACAGGGTTAACGATTCACCCCTCCACTTT
CASSYRVNDSPLHF
>-|TRBJ2-7|TRBD2|TRBV9
TGTGCCAGCAGCGTAGGGACATCGACTAGCAGGATCACCTACGAGCAGTACTTC
CASSVGTSTSRITYEQYF
>-|TRBJ1-2|-|TRBV5-1
TGCGCCAGCAGCCCCCTGGCAGGGAAGGATGGCTACACCTTC
CASSPLAGKDGYTF
>-|TRBJ2-1|-|TRBV5-6
TGTGCCAGCAGCTCCCGGAGGTTGGCCTACAATGAGCAGTTCTTC
CASSSRRLAYNEQFF
>once|TRBJ2-1|-|TRBV10-2
TGCGCCACCACCAGGGGATCGTACAATGAGCAGTTCTTC
CATTRGSYNEQFF
>-|TRBJ1-1|-|TRBV18
TGTGCCAGCACGCCGGGTCAGCTAGAGGCCCAAGCTTTCTTT
CASTPGQLEAQAFF
>-|TRBJ2-4|TRBD1|TRBV7-2
TGTGCCAGCAGCTTGAGGACAGGCCCCAAAAACATTCAGTACTTC
CASSLRTGPKNIQYF
>-|TRBJ2-7|-|TRBV11-2
TGTGCCAGCAGCCGAGTTTGGGAGCAGTACTTC
CASSRVWEQYF
>-|TRBJ1-1|-|TRBV11-3
TGTGCCAGCAGCCAGGATGGGCCCCCTGAAGCTTTCTTT
CASSQDGPPEAFF
>-|TRBJ1-2|-|TRBV19
TGTGCCAGTAGTATAGACAGGGCGGCTGGCTACACCTTC
CASSIDRAAGYTF
>-|TRBJ2-1|TRBD1|TRBV9
TGTGCCAGCAGCGCCAGACAGGGGATGGGATACAATGAGCAGTTCTTC
CASSARQGMGYNEQFF
>few|TRBJ2-7|TRBD2|TRBV18
TGTGCCAGCTCCCCGCTAGCGGGAGGCCCCGACGAGCAGTACTTC
CASSPLAGGPDEQYF
>-|TRBJ1-2|-|TRBV27
TGTGCCAGCGCTGGGGCTGGACCCCAGGGCTACACCTTC
CASAGAGPQGYTF
>-|TRBJ2-1|TRBD2|TRBV6-2/TRBV6-3
TGTGCCAGCAGCCGACCGCTAGCGGGAGTGGACAATGAGCAGTTCTTC
CASSRPLAGVDNEQFF